This entry lists 13 T cell receptor beta chains sequenced from one sample in a study of blood T cell repertoires in COVID-19. Using immunoSEQ multiplex PCR, the repertoire was profiled, and TCRdb retains in-frame clones only, with some absent. The table has about 200,000 clones, 75% to 85% seen once. Sequencing was carried out using PBMCs or T cells enriched from blood (not recorded which). These TCRs come from a middle-aged man who had recovered from COVID-19.

The chain combines TRBV5-1 with TRBJ1-1; 9 bases are shared with TRBD1. The germline gives CDR1 SGHRS, CDR2 YFSETQ. V trimming: 2 bases; J trimming: 5 bases; junction bases outside the gene matches: 7. This CDR3 is 15 amino acids long. Here the CDR3 reads CASSLMTGGRTEAFF. Here the CDR3 DNA reads TGCGCCAGCAGCTTAATGACAGGGGGGCGTACTGAAGCTTTCTTT.

This clone was picked up a small number of times. DNA of the CDR3: TGTGCCAGCAGCTTAGCGATGTATAGCGGGATTGGAGCTTTCTTT. It encodes CASSLAMYSGIGAFF. The chain is built from TRBV7-8 and TRBJ1-1, with D hard to call. Germline CDR1 SGHVS, CDR2 FQNEAQ. V was clipped by 0 bases and J by 10 bases, with 18 bases between them. This CDR3 has 15 residues.

This clone was observed once. The chain uses TRBV5-5 and TRBJ1-3; possibly TRBD1 for D (5 bases). The germline CDR1 and CDR2 sequences are SGHKS and YYEKEE (reference sequence). V gave up 0 bases and J gave up 11 bases, with 12 bases separating them. The CDR3 has 13 amino acids. The CDR3 reads CASSLVGRDSIYF. Written as DNA, the CDR3 is TGTGCCAGCAGCTTGGTTGGTCGGGACTCCATATATTTT.

The chain links TRBV9 to TRBJ2-3, with no clear D. V gave up 4 bases and J gave up 0 bases, with 12 bases separating them. Germline lookup yields CDR1 SGDLS and CDR2 YYNGEE. The CDR3 extends over 15 amino acids. The DNA for the CDR3 is TGTGCCAGCAGCCCCATCCAGGCCAGCACAGATACGCAGTATTTT. This encodes CASSPIQASTDTQYF.

This clone was counted a single time. The junction departs from germline at one end; a sequencing error may be responsible. V usage is TRBV14 and J usage is TRBJ1-2, with 8 nucleotides matching TRBD1. CDR1 SGHDN and CDR2 FVKESK come from the germline V gene. The CDR3 spans 11 residues. CDR3 sequence: CASSQQGQVSF. In DNA, the CDR3 is TGTGCCAGCAGCCAACAGGGACAGGTCAGCTTC.

The chain uses TRBV12-3 or TRBV12-4 and TRBJ2-4; the D is unclear. The CDR3 runs 12 residues. V gave up 3 bases and J gave up 8 bases, with 8 bases separating them. CDR3 DNA: TGTGCCAGCAGTTTCAGTTTGGACATTCAGTACTTC. Its translation is CASSFSLDIQYF.

The chain employs TRBV11-2 and TRBJ1-2, with 9 bases lining up with TRBD1. Germline V gene data show CDR1 as SGHAT and CDR2 as FQNNGV. CDR3 length: 15 amino acids. V lost 5 bases and J lost 7; bases outside the gene matches: 11. CDR3 nucleotides: TGTGCCAGCAGCACTAATGGGGACAGGGCGGGTGGCTACACCTTC. Translation gives CASSTNGDRAGGYTF.

The gene calls are TRBV5-1 and TRBJ1-1; D is unclear. Germline lookup yields CDR1 SGHRS and CDR2 YFSETQ. The CDR3 is made up of 14 amino acids. Deletions cut 4 bases from V and 4 bases from J, with 14 bases between. The CDR3 loop reads CASSPSDSSTEAFF. CDR3 DNA sequence: TGCGCCAGCAGCCCTTCGGACTCAAGCACTGAAGCTTTCTTT.

The V call is TRBV11-2, the J call TRBJ1-2; no reliable D call. Germline assignment: CDR1 SGHAT and CDR2 FQNNGV. The CDR3 contains 14 residues. V lost 1 base, J lost 8 bases, and 14 bases lay in between. The CDR3 sequence: CASSLVGESEGYTF. CDR3 in DNA: TGTGCCAGCAGCTTAGTCGGGGAGTCGGAAGGCTACACCTTC.

The rearrangement uses TRBV6-1 and TRBJ1-4; 7 nucleotides line up with TRBD1. CDR1 is MNHNS, CDR2 SASEGT, per germline. V gave up 3 bases and J gave up 9 bases; unmatched junction bases: 13. The CDR3 consists of 16 residues. CDR3 in DNA: TGTGCCAGCAGTGACCCTTTCAGACAGGGAGTGAAAAAACTGTTTTTT. Protein: CASSDPFRQGVKKLFF.

The rearrangement uses TRBV19 and TRBJ2-3; TRBD2 aligns across 7 bases. The junction had 12 bases not matched to a gene; V was cut back by 6 bases and J by 3 bases. The V gene's germline CDR1 is LNHDA and CDR2 SQIVND (reference sequence). The CDR3 loop spans 16 amino acids. CDR3 DNA: TGTGCCAGTAGCTCTCTGGGGGGAGGGGCGACAGATACGCAGTATTTT. Its translation: CASSSLGGGATDTQYF. Complete variable domain (other parts from reference TRBV19 and TRBJ2-3): DGGITQSPKYLFRKEGQNVTLSCEQNLNHDAMYWYRQDPGQGLRLIYYSQIVNDFQKGDIAEGYSVSREKKESFPLTVTSAQKNPTAFYLCASSSLGGGATDTQYFGPGTRLTVL.

The chain links TRBV28 to TRBJ2-7; D is perhaps TRBD2 (6 bases). Germline assignment: CDR1 MDHEN and CDR2 SYDVKM. The CDR3 length is 13 residues. V was clipped by 6 bases and J by 0 bases, with 9 bases between them. This CDR3 is CASSRGTSYEQYF. CDR3 coding DNA: TGTGCCAGCAGCCGGGGGACCTCCTACGAGCAGTACTTC.

V gene TRBV7-8 combines with J gene TRBJ1-1; D unclear. V was pared by 5 bases and J by 2 bases, with 24 bases between. The CDR3 loop spans 18 amino acids. Germline V gene sequence: CDR1 SGHVS, CDR2 FQNEAQ. In DNA, the CDR3 is TGTGCCAGCAGCCTTTCCCCCGGGAACCGCAAGACAAACACTGAAGCTTTCTTT. Its protein is CASSLSPGNRKTNTEAFF. Variable domain in full (rest from reference TRBV7-8 and TRBJ1-1): GAGVSQSPRYKVAKRGQDVALRCDPISGHVSLFWYQQALGQGPEFLTYFQNEAQLDKSGLPSDRFFAERPEGSVSTLKIQRTQQEDSAVYLCASSLSPGNRKTNTEAFFGQGTRLTVV.